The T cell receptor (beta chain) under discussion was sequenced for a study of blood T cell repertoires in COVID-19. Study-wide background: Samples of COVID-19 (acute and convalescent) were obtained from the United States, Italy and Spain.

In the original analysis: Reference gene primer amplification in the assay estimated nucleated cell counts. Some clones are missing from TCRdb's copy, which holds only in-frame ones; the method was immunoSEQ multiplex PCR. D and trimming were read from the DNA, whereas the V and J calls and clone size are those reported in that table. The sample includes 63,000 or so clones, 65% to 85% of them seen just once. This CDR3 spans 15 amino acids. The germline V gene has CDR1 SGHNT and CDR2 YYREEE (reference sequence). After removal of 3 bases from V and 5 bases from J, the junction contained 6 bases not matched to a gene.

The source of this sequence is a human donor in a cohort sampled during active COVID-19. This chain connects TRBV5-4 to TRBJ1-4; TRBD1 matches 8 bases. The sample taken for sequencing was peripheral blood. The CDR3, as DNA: TGTGCCAGCAGCTACCGGACAGGGACAAATGAAAAACTGTTTTTT. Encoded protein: CASSYRTGTNEKLFF.